The rows below give T cell receptor beta chains drawn from one sample of a study of T and B cells in COVID-19 patients. TCRdb re-called the multiplex PCR reads with MiXCR, one entry per CDR3 protein. Among approximately 15,000 distinct CDR3 sequences listed, 25% to 35% were seen once. The specimen sequenced was blood. All receptors derive from a human donor who had recovered from COVID-19. Each CDR3 is given with its conserved first and last residue. Some rows mark clone size as missing; the rest say once, few, many or name a class of expanded clone.

v_call,clone_size,j_call,cdr3_aa
TRBV29-1,many,TRBJ1-1,CSVEDGGPNTEAFF
TRBV11-1,few,TRBJ2-2,CASSRDRVYVGELFF
TRBV15,few,TRBJ1-2,CATSEEVPYGYTF
TRBV27,NA,TRBJ2-1,CASSSDRGPYNEQFF
TRBV6-2/TRBV6-3,many,TRBJ2-7,CASKPGHLGYEQYF
TRBV20-1,NA,TRBJ2-7,CSALTDETYEQYF
TRBV29-1,medium-sized,TRBJ1-4,CSVFGTVNEKLFF
TRBV6-5,few,TRBJ1-2,CASSSTEYGYTF
TRBV4-3,NA,TRBJ2-3,CASSQDKVSTDTQYF
TRBV18,NA,TRBJ1-2,CASSPPKTWGYTF
TRBV27,medium-sized,TRBJ2-2,CASSLWSTGELFF
TRBV6-2/TRBV6-3,many,TRBJ2-6,CASSPPFGANVLTF
TRBV27,many,TRBJ2-1,CASSPGTSGAYNEQFF
TRBV29-1,large,TRBJ2-7,CSVEPRDSGEQYF
TRBV6-2/TRBV6-3,few,TRBJ2-5,CASSLLGLDRETQYF
TRBV29-1,NA,TRBJ2-2,CSVAGQGATGELFF
TRBV6-5,NA,TRBJ1-6,CASSFNNSPLHF
TRBV6-1,NA,TRBJ1-1,CASTLGQGLGAFF
TRBV5-1,NA,TRBJ2-6,CASSFWGQGAFSGANVLTF
TRBV5-1,NA,TRBJ2-7,CASSQRTGVIYEQYF
TRBV29-1,medium-sized,TRBJ2-7,CSVDLQGAHEQYF
TRBV5-6,NA,TRBJ1-1,CASSSGVPGQSGREAFF
TRBV19,medium-sized,TRBJ2-2,CASSIMSGGMNTGELFF
TRBV7-2,few,TRBJ2-2,CASSFKGRLNTGELFF
TRBV11-3,few,TRBJ2-1,CASSSRLGGTYNEQFF
TRBV19,NA,TRBJ1-2,CASSGDRADYGYTF
TRBV6-4,few,TRBJ1-4,CASSAVFRDEKLFF
TRBV6-2/TRBV6-3,NA,TRBJ1-2,CASSPTGKANYGYTF
TRBV7-2,once,TRBJ1-2,CASSLAGIGGYTF
TRBV19,few,TRBJ1-5,CASSPLDWSDNQPQHF
TRBV5-4,few,TRBJ2-7,CASSLVGTGPPAEQYF
TRBV29-1,once,TRBJ1-2,CSVGLAGGYTF
TRBV6-6,many,TRBJ2-1,CASSGASSYNEQFF
TRBV19,medium-sized,TRBJ2-7,CASISPAYEQYF